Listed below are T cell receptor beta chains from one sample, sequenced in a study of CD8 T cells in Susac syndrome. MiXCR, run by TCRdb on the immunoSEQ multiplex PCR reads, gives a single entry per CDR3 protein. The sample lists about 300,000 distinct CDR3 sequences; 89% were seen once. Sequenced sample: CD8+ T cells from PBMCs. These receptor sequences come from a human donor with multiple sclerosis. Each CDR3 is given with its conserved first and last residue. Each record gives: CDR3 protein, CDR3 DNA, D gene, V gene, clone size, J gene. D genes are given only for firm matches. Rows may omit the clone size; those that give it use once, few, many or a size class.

CDR3: CASGHASGANVLTF
DNA: TGTGCCAGCGGACACGCCTCTGGGGCCAACGTCCTGACTTTC
D: NA
V: TRBV5-4
size: NA
J: TRBJ2-6

CDR3: CASSWNYEQYF
DNA: TGTGCCAGCAGCTGGAACTACGAGCAGTACTTC
D: NA
V: TRBV7-2
size: NA
J: TRBJ2-7

CDR3: CASRQTVNSNQPQHF
DNA: TGCGCCAGCAGACAAACGGTCAATAGCAATCAGCCCCAGCATTTT
D: NA
V: TRBV5-1
size: NA
J: TRBJ1-5

CDR3: CAWSGRDYEQYF
DNA: TGTGCCTGGAGCGGGAGGGATTACGAGCAGTACTTC
D: TRBD2
V: TRBV30
size: NA
J: TRBJ2-7

CDR3: CATSGPPTGQGHTDTQYF
DNA: TGTGCCACCAGCGGCCCCCCAACCGGCCAAGGGCACACAGATACGCAGTATTTT
D: NA
V: TRBV15
size: NA
J: TRBJ2-3

CDR3: CASSFPDSSGNTGELFF
DNA: TGTGCCAGCAGCTTCCCCGACTCCTCGGGGAACACCGGGGAGCTGTTTTTT
D: NA
V: TRBV7-8
size: NA
J: TRBJ2-2

CDR3: CASSEWEGEGSYEQYF
DNA: TGTGCCAGCAGTGAATGGGAAGGGGAGGGCTCCTACGAGCAGTACTTC
D: TRBD2
V: TRBV6-1
size: NA
J: TRBJ2-7

CDR3: CSVGDHGPYGYTF
DNA: TGCAGCGTTGGGGACCACGGCCCCTATGGCTACACCTTC
D: NA
V: TRBV29-1
size: NA
J: TRBJ1-2

CDR3: CASSQVNQARPSYEQYF
DNA: TGCGCCAGCAGCCAAGTTAACCAGGCACGACCGAGCTACGAGCAGTACTTC
D: NA
V: TRBV4-1
size: NA
J: TRBJ2-7

CDR3: CASSVDGGAGNTIYF
DNA: TGTGCCAGCAGCGTAGATGGGGGGGCTGGAAACACCATATATTTT
D: NA
V: TRBV9
size: NA
J: TRBJ1-3

CDR3: CASSQAQGDDEQFF
DNA: TGCGCCAGCAGCCAAGCGCAGGGTGATGATGAGCAGTTCTTC
D: NA
V: TRBV4-3
size: NA
J: TRBJ2-1

CDR3: CASSLVVNSYEQYF
DNA: TGTGCCAGCAGCTTAGTCGTTAATTCCTACGAGCAGTACTTC
D: NA
V: TRBV7-9
size: NA
J: TRBJ2-7

CDR3: CASSLHGQGEAKNIQYF
DNA: TGTGCCAGCAGCCTTCATGGACAGGGAGAAGCCAAAAACATTCAGTACTTC
D: TRBD1
V: TRBV4-2
size: few
J: TRBJ2-4

CDR3: CASSFNDNEQFF
DNA: TGTGCCAGCAGTTTCAACGACAATGAGCAGTTCTTC
D: NA
V: TRBV28
size: NA
J: TRBJ2-1

CDR3: CASSQARSGLAGGEEQYF
DNA: TGCGCCAGCAGCCAAGCGCGTTCGGGACTAGCGGGGGGCGAGGAGCAGTACTTC
D: TRBD2
V: TRBV4-3
size: NA
J: TRBJ2-7

CDR3: CASSLFQGTEAFF
DNA: TGTGCCAGCAGTTTATTTCAGGGGACTGAAGCTTTCTTT
D: NA
V: TRBV27
size: few
J: TRBJ1-1

CDR3: CASSYNGQSYEQYF
DNA: TGTGCCAGCAGTTACAATGGACAGTCCTACGAGCAGTACTTC
D: NA
V: TRBV27
size: NA
J: TRBJ2-7

CDR3: CASSYLKLVLTYEQYF
DNA: TGTGCCAGCAGTTACCTGAAACTAGTTCTTACCTACGAGCAGTACTTC
D: NA
V: TRBV6-5
size: few
J: TRBJ2-7

CDR3: CASEANEQFF
DNA: TGTGCCAGCGAGGCCAATGAGCAGTTCTTC
D: NA
V: TRBV25-1
size: NA
J: TRBJ2-1

CDR3: CASSPTATQETQYF
DNA: TGTGCCAGCAGCCCGACAGCGACTCAAGAGACCCAGTACTTC
D: NA
V: TRBV6-5
size: NA
J: TRBJ2-5

CDR3: CASSQLTGRYEQYF
DNA: TGTGCCAGCAGCCAACTAACAGGGAGGTACGAGCAGTACTTC
D: NA
V: TRBV4-2
size: NA
J: TRBJ2-7

CDR3: CASSLLAGRYNEQFF
DNA: TGTGCCAGCAGCTTACTAGCGGGGCGATACAATGAGCAGTTCTTC
D: TRBD2
V: TRBV7-3
size: NA
J: TRBJ2-1

CDR3: CASSQGELAGEQFF
DNA: TGCGCCAGCAGCCAGGGAGAATTAGCGGGGGAGCAGTTCTTC
D: TRBD2
V: TRBV4-1
size: once
J: TRBJ2-1

CDR3: CASSYPWARPASPLHF
DNA: TGTGCCAGCAGTTACCCTTGGGCCCGACCGGCTTCACCCCTCCACTTT
D: NA
V: TRBV6-2/TRBV6-3
size: NA
J: TRBJ1-6

CDR3: CASSDGQGAGYGYTF
DNA: TGTGCCAGCAGTGACGGACAGGGGGCAGGCTATGGCTACACCTTC
D: TRBD1
V: TRBV6-4
size: NA
J: TRBJ1-2

CDR3: CASSLTGGSQPQHF
DNA: TGTGCCAGCAGCCTTACAGGGGGTAGTCAGCCCCAGCATTTT
D: TRBD1
V: TRBV9
size: many
J: TRBJ1-5

CDR3: CASSSWTSGPNNEQFF
DNA: TGTGCCAGCAGCTCCTGGACTAGCGGGCCAAACAATGAGCAGTTCTTC
D: TRBD2
V: TRBV11-3
size: NA
J: TRBJ2-1

CDR3: CASSQQRRAIYEQYF
DNA: TGTGCCAGCAGCCAACAGAGGCGGGCCATCTACGAGCAGTACTTC
D: NA
V: TRBV4-2
size: NA
J: TRBJ2-7

CDR3: CASSLALQGRRYTEAFF
DNA: TGTGCCAGCAGCTTAGCGTTGCAGGGGCGTAGGTACACTGAAGCTTTCTTT
D: NA
V: TRBV7-8
size: once
J: TRBJ1-1

CDR3: CASSQVPGVRETQYF
DNA: TGTGCCAGCAGCCAAGTTCCGGGAGTGAGAGAGACCCAGTACTTC
D: NA
V: TRBV4-2
size: NA
J: TRBJ2-5

CDR3: CASSSGTGLRVGYGYTF
DNA: TGCGCCAGCAGCAGCGGGACAGGGTTACGTGTAGGGTATGGCTACACCTTC
D: TRBD1
V: TRBV5-1
size: NA
J: TRBJ1-2

CDR3: CSVRIGGGEQYF
DNA: TGCAGCGTTCGAATTGGGGGGGGCGAGCAGTACTTC
D: TRBD2
V: TRBV29-1
size: NA
J: TRBJ2-7

CDR3: CASSLTSGNGGEQFF
DNA: TGTGCCAGCAGTTTGACTAGCGGGAACGGCGGTGAGCAGTTCTTC
D: TRBD2
V: TRBV27
size: NA
J: TRBJ2-1

CDR3: CAWISSTTGYEQFF
DNA: TGTGCCTGGATCTCCTCGACCACTGGTTATGAGCAGTTCTTC
D: NA
V: TRBV30
size: NA
J: TRBJ2-1

CDR3: CASSKHDAPGQPTDTQYF
DNA: TGTGCCAGCAGCAAACATGATGCCCCGGGACAACCCACAGATACGCAGTATTTT
D: NA
V: TRBV21-1
size: NA
J: TRBJ2-3

CDR3: CASSLQGGEQYF
DNA: TGTGCCAGCAGTCTACAGGGGGGCGAGCAGTACTTC
D: TRBD1
V: TRBV28
size: few
J: TRBJ2-7

CDR3: CASLSLFDNEQFF
DNA: TGTGCCAGCCTGAGCCTTTTTGACAATGAGCAGTTCTTC
D: NA
V: TRBV28
size: NA
J: TRBJ2-1

CDR3: CAISEGWVAGPQHF
DNA: TGTGCCATCAGTGAGGGCTGGGTGGCAGGGCCCCAGCATTTT
D: NA
V: TRBV10-3
size: few
J: TRBJ1-5

CDR3: CASSPTPGIQETQYF
DNA: TGTGCCAGCAGCCCTACGCCAGGGATCCAAGAGACCCAGTACTTC
D: NA
V: TRBV14
size: NA
J: TRBJ2-5

CDR3: CASSLSGGGYEQYF
DNA: TGTGCCAGCAGTTTATCCGGGGGCGGCTACGAGCAGTACTTC
D: NA
V: TRBV27
size: NA
J: TRBJ2-7

CDR3: CASSVRAGVNYEQYF
DNA: TGTGCCAGCAGCGTGCGAGCGGGGGTTAACTACGAGCAGTACTTC
D: TRBD2
V: TRBV9
size: once
J: TRBJ2-7

CDR3: CASSLMWGQPQHF
DNA: TGTGCCAGCAGTTTAATGTGGGGTCAGCCCCAGCATTTT
D: NA
V: TRBV27
size: NA
J: TRBJ1-5

CDR3: CASSKLDSFHEQYF
DNA: TGTGCCAGCAGCAAACTCGACAGTTTCCACGAGCAGTACTTC
D: NA
V: TRBV13
size: NA
J: TRBJ2-7